This T cell receptor (beta chain) appears in the sequencing data of a study of blood T cell repertoires in COVID-19. V shed 1 base and J 5 bases; nucleotides not matched to a gene: 6. Looked up from germline, CDR1 is SGHNT and CDR2 is YENEEA. This CDR3 region has 16 residues. Sequenced by immunoSEQ multiplex PCR; TCRdb stores in-frame clones only, minus some. The repertoire holds about 480,000 clones, around 87% seen once, with over 1.5% in the top ten. The sequencing sample was made of PBMCs or T cells enriched from blood (not recorded which). The TCR comes from a woman in her forties who had recovered from COVID-19. V gene TRBV11-3 combines with J gene TRBJ2-2; 8 bases align to TRBD1. CDR3 coding DNA: TGTGCCAGCAGCTTAGCGTGGGGGACAGGTACCGGGGAGCTGTTTTTT. Its protein product is CASSLAWGTGTGELFF.